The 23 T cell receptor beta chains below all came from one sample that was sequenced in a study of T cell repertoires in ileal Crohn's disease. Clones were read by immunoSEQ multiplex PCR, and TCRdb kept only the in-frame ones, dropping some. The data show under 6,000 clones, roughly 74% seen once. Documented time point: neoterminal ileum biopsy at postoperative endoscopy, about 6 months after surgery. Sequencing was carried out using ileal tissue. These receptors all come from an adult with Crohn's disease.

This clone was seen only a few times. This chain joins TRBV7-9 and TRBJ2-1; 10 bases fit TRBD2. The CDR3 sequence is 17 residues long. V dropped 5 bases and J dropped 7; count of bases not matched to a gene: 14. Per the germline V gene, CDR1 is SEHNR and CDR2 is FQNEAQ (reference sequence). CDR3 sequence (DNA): TGTGCCAGCAGCCCAAAGAGGCTAGCGGGGGTGGAGAATGAGCAGTTCTTC. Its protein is CASSPKRLAGVENEQFF.

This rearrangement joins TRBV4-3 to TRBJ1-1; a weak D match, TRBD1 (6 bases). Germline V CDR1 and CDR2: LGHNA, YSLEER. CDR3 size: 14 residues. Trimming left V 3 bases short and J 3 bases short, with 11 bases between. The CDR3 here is CASSQEDRYTEAFF. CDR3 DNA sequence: TGCGCCAGCAGCCAGGAAGACAGGTACACTGAAGCTTTCTTT.

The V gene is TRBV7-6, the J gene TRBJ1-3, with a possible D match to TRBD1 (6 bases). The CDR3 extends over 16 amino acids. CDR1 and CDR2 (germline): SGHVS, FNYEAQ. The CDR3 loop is CASQRSPGAGGNTIYF. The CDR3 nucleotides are TGTGCAAGTCAGCGGTCCCCGGGGGCCGGTGGAAACACCATATATTTT.

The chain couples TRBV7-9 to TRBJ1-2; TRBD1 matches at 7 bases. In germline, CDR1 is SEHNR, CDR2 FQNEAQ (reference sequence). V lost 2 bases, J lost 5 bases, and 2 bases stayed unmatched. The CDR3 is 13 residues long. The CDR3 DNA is TGTGCCAGCAGCTTACAGGGGGTATATGGCTACACCTTC. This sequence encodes CASSLQGVYGYTF.

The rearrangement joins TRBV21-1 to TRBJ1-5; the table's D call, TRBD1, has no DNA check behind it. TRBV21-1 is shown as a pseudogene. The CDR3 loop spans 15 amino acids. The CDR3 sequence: CASSSQGPRYQPQHF. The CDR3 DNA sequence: TGTGCCAGCAGCAGCCAGGGGCCTCGGTATCAGCCCCAGCATTTT.

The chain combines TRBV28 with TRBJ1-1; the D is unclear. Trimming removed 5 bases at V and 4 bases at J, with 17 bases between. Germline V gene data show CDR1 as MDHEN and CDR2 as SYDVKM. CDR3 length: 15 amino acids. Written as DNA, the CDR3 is TGTGCCAGCAGTGACCAAGGGAAAGTTACCACTGAAGCTTTCTTT. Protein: CASSDQGKVTTEAFF.

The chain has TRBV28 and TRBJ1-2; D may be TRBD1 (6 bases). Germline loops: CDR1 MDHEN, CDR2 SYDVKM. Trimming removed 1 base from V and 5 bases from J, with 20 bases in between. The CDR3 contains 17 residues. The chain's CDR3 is CASSLSGAGLSTYGYTF. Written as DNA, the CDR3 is TGTGCCAGCAGTTTATCAGGGGCAGGGCTTAGTACTTATGGCTACACCTTC.

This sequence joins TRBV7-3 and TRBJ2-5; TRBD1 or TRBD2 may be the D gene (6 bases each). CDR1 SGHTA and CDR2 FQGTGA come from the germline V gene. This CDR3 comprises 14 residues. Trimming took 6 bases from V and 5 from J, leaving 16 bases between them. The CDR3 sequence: CASSPGGRGETQYF. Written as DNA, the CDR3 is TGTGCCAGCAGTCCCGGGGGCCGGGGGGAGACCCAGTACTTC.

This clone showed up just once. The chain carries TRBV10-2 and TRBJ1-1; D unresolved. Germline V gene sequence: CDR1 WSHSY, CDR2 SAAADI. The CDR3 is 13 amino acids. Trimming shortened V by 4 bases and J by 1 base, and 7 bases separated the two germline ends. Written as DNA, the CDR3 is TGCGCCAGCAGTGGTCAAAGGAACACTGAAGCTTTCTTT. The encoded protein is CASSGQRNTEAFF.

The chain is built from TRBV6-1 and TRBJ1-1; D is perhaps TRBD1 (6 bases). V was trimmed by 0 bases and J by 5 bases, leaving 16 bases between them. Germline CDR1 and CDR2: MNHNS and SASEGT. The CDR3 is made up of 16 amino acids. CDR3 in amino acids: CASSEAWGGAGTEAFF. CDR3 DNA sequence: TGTGCCAGCAGTGAAGCGTGGGGGGGGGCGGGGACTGAAGCTTTCTTT.

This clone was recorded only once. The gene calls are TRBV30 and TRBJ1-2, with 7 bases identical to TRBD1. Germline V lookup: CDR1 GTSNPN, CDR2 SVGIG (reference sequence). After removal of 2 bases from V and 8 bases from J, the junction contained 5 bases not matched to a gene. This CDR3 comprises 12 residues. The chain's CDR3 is CAWSIRQGGYTF. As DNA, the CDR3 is TGTGCCTGGAGTATCCGACAGGGCGGCTACACCTTC.

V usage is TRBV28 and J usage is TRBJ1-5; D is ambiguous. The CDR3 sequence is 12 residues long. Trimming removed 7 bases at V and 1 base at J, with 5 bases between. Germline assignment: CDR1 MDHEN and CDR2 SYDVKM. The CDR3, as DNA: TGTGCCAGCACAGAGAGCAATCAGCCCCAGCATTTT. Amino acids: CASTESNQPQHF.

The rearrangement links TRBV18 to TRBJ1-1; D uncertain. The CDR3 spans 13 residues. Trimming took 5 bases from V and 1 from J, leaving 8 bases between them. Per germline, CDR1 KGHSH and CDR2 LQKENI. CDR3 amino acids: CASSSAPNTEAFF. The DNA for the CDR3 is TGTGCCAGCTCATCCGCACCGAACACTGAAGCTTTCTTT.

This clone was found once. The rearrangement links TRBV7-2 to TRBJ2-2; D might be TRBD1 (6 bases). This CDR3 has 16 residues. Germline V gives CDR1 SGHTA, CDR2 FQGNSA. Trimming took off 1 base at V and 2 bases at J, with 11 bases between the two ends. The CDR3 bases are TGTGCCAGCAGCTTAGGAGGGGGTGTTAACACCGGGGAGCTGTTTTTT. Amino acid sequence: CASSLGGGVNTGELFF.

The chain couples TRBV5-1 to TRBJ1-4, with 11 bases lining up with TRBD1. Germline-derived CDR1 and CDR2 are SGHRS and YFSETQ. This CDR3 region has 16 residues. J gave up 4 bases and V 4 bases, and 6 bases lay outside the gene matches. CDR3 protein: CASSPGQGVINEKLFF. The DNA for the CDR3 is TGCGCCAGCAGCCCGGGACAGGGGGTCATTAATGAAAAACTGTTTTTT.

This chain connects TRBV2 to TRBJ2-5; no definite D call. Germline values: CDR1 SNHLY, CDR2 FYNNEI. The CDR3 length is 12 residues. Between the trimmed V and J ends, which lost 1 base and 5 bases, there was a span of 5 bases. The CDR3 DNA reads TGTGCCAGCAGTGAAGGATTCGAGACCCAGTACTTC. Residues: CASSEGFETQYF.

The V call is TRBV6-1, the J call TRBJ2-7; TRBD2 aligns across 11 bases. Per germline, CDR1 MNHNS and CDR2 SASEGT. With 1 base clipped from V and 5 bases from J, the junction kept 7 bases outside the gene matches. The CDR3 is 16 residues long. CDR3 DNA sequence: TGTGCCAGCAGTGAAGGTCGACTAGCGGGGATGAACGAGCAGTACTTC. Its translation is CASSEGRLAGMNEQYF.

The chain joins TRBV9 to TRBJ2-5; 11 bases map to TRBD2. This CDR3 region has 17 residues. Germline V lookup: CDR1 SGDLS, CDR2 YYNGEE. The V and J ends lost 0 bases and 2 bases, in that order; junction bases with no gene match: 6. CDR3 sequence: CASSVGASGGTQETQYF. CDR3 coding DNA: TGTGCCAGCAGCGTAGGCGCTAGCGGGGGGACTCAAGAGACCCAGTACTTC.

The CDR3 is CAWDLTGGYGYTF. In DNA, the CDR3 is TGTGCCTGGGACCTAACAGGGGGCTATGGCTACACCTTC. This rearrangement joins TRBV30 to TRBJ1-2; 8 nucleotides agree with TRBD1. The CDR3 is made up of 13 amino acids. The junction had 6 bases not matched to a gene; V was cut back by 5 bases and J by 4 bases. Germline-derived CDR1 and CDR2 are GTSNPN and SVGIG (reference sequence). Based on the CDR3 plus reference TRBV30 and TRBJ1-2, the full variable domain is SQTIHQWPATLVQPVGSPLSLECTVEGTSNPNLYWYRQAAGRGLQLLFYSVGIGQISSEVPQNLSASRPQDRQFILSSKKLLLSDSGFYLCAWDLTGGYGYTFGSGTRLTVV.

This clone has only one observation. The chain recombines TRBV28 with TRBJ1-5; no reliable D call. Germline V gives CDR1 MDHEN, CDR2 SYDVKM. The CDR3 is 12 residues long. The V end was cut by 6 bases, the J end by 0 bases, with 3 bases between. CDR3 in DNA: TGTGCCAGCAGCACTAGCAATCAGCCCCAGCATTTT. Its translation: CASSTSNQPQHF. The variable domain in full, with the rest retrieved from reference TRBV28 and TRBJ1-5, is DVKVTQSSRYLVKRTGEKVFLECVQDMDHENMFWYRQDPGLGLRLIYFSYDVKMKEKGDIPEGYSVSREKKERFSLILESASTNQTSMYLCASSTSNQPQHFGDGTRLSIL.

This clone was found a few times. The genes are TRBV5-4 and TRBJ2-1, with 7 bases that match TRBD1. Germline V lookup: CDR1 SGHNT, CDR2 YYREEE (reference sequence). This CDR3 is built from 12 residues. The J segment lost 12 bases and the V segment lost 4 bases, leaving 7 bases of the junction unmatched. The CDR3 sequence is CASSTSGTAQFF. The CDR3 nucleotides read TGTGCCAGCAGCACCTCAGGGACAGCGCAGTTCTTC. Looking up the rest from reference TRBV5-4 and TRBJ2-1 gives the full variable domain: ETGVTQSPTHLIKTRGQQVTLRCSSQSGHNTVSWYQQALGQGPQFIFQYYREEENGRGNFPPRFSGLQFPNYSSELNVNALELDDSALYLCASSTSGTAQFFGPGTRLTVL.

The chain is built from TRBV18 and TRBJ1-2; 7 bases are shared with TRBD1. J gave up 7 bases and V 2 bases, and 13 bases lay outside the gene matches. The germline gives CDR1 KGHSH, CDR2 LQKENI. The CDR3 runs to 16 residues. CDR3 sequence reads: CASSPATFRGGSGYTF. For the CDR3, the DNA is TGTGCCAGCTCACCAGCTACTTTTAGAGGGGGCTCTGGCTACACCTTC. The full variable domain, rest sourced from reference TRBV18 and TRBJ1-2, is NAGVMQNPRHLVRRRGQEARLRCSPMKGHSHVYWYRQLPEEGLKFMVYLQKENIIDESGMPKERFSAEFPKEGPSILRIQQVVRGDSAAYFCASSPATFRGGSGYTFGSGTRLTVV.

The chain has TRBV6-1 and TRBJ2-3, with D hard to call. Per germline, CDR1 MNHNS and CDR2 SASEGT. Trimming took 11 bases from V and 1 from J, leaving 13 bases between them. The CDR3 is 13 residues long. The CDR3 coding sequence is TGTGCCCTGGGCACGCCGGGCACAGATACGCAGTATTTT. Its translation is CALGTPGTDTQYF.